Here is one T cell receptor beta chain with its context. This record belongs to a study of shared clonotypes between healthy human individuals. Overall study: CD4 naive and CD4 memory each took three plates per donor, while CD8 naive took two and CD8 memory one.

Investigators divided CD4+ cells into CD45RA+ naive and CD45RA-negative memory subsets. Every subset's genomic DNA went evenly onto several immunoSEQ plates. TCRdb keeps only in-frame clones here, not all; method: immunoSEQ multiplex PCR. The sample has 550,000 to 700,000 clones, around 73% seen once. The receptor's source is a woman in her twenties or thirties in good health. Material: memory CD4+ T cells sorted from blood. Subset here: CD45RA-negative fraction.

CDR3 loop: CASTLNTQGRAFF. Written as DNA, the CDR3 is TGTGCCAGCACCCTAAACACCCAGGGACGGGCTTTCTTT. The V gene is TRBV28, the J gene TRBJ1-1; the D gene is possibly TRBD1 (5 bases). Germline lookup yields CDR1 MDHEN and CDR2 SYDVKM. Trimming took 7 bases from V and 11 from J, leaving 20 bases between them. This CDR3 is 13 amino acids long.